This passage covers 14 T cell receptor beta chains from one sample sequenced in a study of OX40 agonist ivuxolimab in advanced cancers. Repertoires were generated with immunoSEQ multiplex PCR, while TCRdb's copy carries only in-frame clones and drops some. Of tens of thousands of clones in the sample, 70% to 90% are singletons; the top ten hold around 5.8%. The source was CD4+ or CD8+ T cells sorted from blood, collected in a trial of the OX40 agonist ivuxolimab. The receptors derive from an adult with an advanced solid tumor such as melanoma, head and neck, liver or kidney cancer.

This sequence joins TRBV28 and TRBJ1-6; D gene ambiguous. V was clipped by 5 bases and J by 9 bases, with 20 bases between them. This CDR3 spans 16 amino acids. Germline CDR1 MDHEN, CDR2 SYDVKM. The CDR3 DNA reads TGTGCCAGCAGTATCCTGGACGGAAACGGTATTTCACCCCTCCACTTT. It encodes CASSILDGNGISPLHF.

The J gene is TRBJ1-1, the V gene TRBV4-3; 10 positions match TRBD1. Trimming cost V 4 bases and J 0 bases; bases outside gene matches: 5. The CDR3 runs to 16 residues. Germline V gene data show CDR1 as LGHNA and CDR2 as YSLEER. Written as DNA, the CDR3 is TGCGCCAGCAGCCTAGACAGGGGGCGGGTGAACACTGAAGCTTTCTTT. This gives the protein CASSLDRGRVNTEAFF.

A note on this clone: Germline and junction disagree at one end, which may indicate a read error. Here the CDR3 reads CASSLGAKIYEQYF. CDR3 DNA sequence: TGTGCCAGCAGCTTAGGCGCCAAGATCTACGAGCAGTACTTC. The chain uses TRBV5-1 and TRBJ2-7, with D uncertain. The CDR3 spans 14 residues. Germline V gene data show CDR1 as SGHRS and CDR2 as YFSETQ.

The V gene is TRBV5-1, the J gene TRBJ2-7; D might be TRBD1 (6 bases). Germline CDR1 is SGHRS and CDR2 is YFSETQ. V was pared by 5 bases and J by 1 base, with 16 bases between. The CDR3 has 15 amino acids. CDR3 region: CASSLRTGPSYEQYF. The CDR3 DNA is TGCGCCAGCAGTTTGCGCACAGGGCCTTCCTACGAGCAGTACTTC.

The chain employs TRBV28 and TRBJ2-2; the match to TRBD1 covers 8 bases. Germline trimming cut 8 bases from V and 0 bases from J; bases unmatched to any gene: 2. The CDR3 extends over 14 amino acids. The germline V gene has CDR1 MDHEN and CDR2 SYDVKM. The CDR3 region is CASLDRANTGELFF. CDR3 bases: TGTGCCAGCCTGGACAGGGCGAACACCGGGGAGCTGTTTTTT.

This clone was counted a single time. This chain links TRBV4-3 with TRBJ2-1; 14 nucleotides agree with TRBD2. CDR1 and CDR2 from the germline V gene are LGHNA and YSLEER. This CDR3 region has 18 residues. V trimming: 4 bases; J trimming: 8 bases; junction bases outside the gene matches: 13. The CDR3 reads CASSPKKGTSGRTHEQFF. DNA for the CDR3: TGCGCCAGCAGCCCCAAAAAGGGGACTAGCGGGAGAACGCATGAGCAGTTCTTC.

V gene TRBV7-2 combines with J gene TRBJ2-3; the D gene is possibly TRBD2 (5 bases). Germline V gene lookup returns CDR1 SGHTA and CDR2 FQGNSA. CDR3 length: 14 amino acids. The V gene lost 1 base and the J gene lost 3 bases, with 8 bases spanning the gap. CDR3 coding DNA: TGTGCCAGCAGCTTAGTTCAGCGGACAGATACGCAGTATTTT. Its protein product is CASSLVQRTDTQYF.

V and J are TRBV28 and TRBJ2-1; tentative D call: TRBD2 (5 bases). There are 13 residues in the CDR3. Trimming pared 5 bases from V and 15 bases from J, leaving 20 bases between. Germline CDR1 is MDHEN and CDR2 is SYDVKM. This chain's CDR3 is CASSLRTLAIPFF. CDR3 sequence (DNA): TGTGCCAGCAGTCTGAGGACTCTGGCCATCCCGTTCTTC.

Points on this clone: A read error may produce the germline difference seen at one junction end. J is TRBJ1-1 and V is TRBV19, with D perhaps TRBD1 (6 bases). CDR3 length: 16 residues. In germline, CDR1 is LNHDA, CDR2 SQIVND (reference sequence). The CDR3 reads CASSIGPSTGTTGAFF. CDR3 DNA: TGTGCCAGTAGTATCGGGCCCTCAACCGGGACAACTGGAGCTTTCTTT. Looking up the rest from reference TRBV19 and TRBJ1-1 gives the full variable domain: DGGITQSPKYLFRKEGQNVTLSCEQNLNHDAMYWYRQDPGQGLRLIYYSQIVNDFQKGDIAEGYSVSREKKESFPLTVTSAQKNPTAFYLCASSIGPSTGTTGAFFGQGTRLTVV.

The chain recombines TRBV5-1 with TRBJ2-3, with TRBD1 as a possible D gene (6 bases). CDR1 SGHRS and CDR2 YFSETQ come from the germline V gene. The CDR3 length is 13 residues. The V end was cut by 4 bases, the J end by 4 bases, with 10 bases between. CDR3 in DNA: TGCGCCAGCAGCGTAACAGGGCCAGATACGCAGTATTTT. Translated: CASSVTGPDTQYF.

The chain combines TRBV10-3 with TRBJ2-7, with D possibly TRBD2 on 5 matching bases. Trimming left V 7 bases short and J 0 bases short, with 16 bases between. Germline-derived CDR1 and CDR2 are ENHRY and SYGVKD. The CDR3 runs 15 residues. The CDR3 reads CAIKRAPEPSYEQYF. The CDR3 DNA reads TGTGCCATCAAGAGGGCCCCAGAACCCTCCTACGAGCAGTACTTC.

V is TRBV7-2 and J is TRBJ1-1, with D unresolved. Germline assignment: CDR1 SGHTA and CDR2 FQGNSA. The length of the CDR3 is 16 residues. Deletions cut 5 bases from V and 0 bases from J, with 16 bases between. CDR3 protein: CASSPRRVGVNTEAFF. CDR3 DNA: TGTGCCAGCAGCCCCAGGAGGGTTGGTGTGAACACTGAAGCTTTCTTT.

The chain has TRBV18 and TRBJ2-1; TRBD1 aligns across 8 bases. Germline CDR1 reads KGHSH; CDR2 reads LQKENI. The CDR3 consists of 14 residues. The J segment lost 9 bases and the V segment lost 6 bases, leaving 10 bases of the junction unmatched. CDR3 loop: CASSPLQGVSEQFF. The CDR3 nucleotides are TGTGCCAGCTCCCCCCTACAGGGGGTTAGTGAGCAGTTCTTC.

The J gene is TRBJ2-3, the V gene TRBV18, with 7 bases that match TRBD1. The CDR3 covers 14 residues. J lost 3 bases, V lost 4 bases, and 4 bases had no gene match. Germline V CDR1 and CDR2: KGHSH, LQKENI. DNA for the CDR3: TGTGCCAGCTCACAGGGGGCGAATACAGATACGCAGTATTTT. This translates into CASSQGANTDTQYF.